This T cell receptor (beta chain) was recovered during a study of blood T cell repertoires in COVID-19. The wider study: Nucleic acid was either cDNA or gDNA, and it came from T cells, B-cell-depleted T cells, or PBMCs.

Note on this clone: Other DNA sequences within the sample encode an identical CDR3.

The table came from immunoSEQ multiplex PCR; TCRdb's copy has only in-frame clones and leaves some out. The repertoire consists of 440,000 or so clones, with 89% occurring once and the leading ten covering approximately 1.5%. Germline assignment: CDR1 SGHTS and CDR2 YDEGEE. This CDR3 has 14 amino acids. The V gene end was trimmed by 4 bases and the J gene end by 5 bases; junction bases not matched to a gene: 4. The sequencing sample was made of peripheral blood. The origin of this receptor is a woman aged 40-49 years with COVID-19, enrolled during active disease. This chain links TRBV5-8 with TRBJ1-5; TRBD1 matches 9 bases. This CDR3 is CASSPGTGYQPQHF. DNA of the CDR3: TGTGCCAGCAGCCCCGGGACAGGGTATCAGCCCCAGCATTTT.